This is a list of T cell receptor beta chains from one sample in a study of OX40 agonist ivuxolimab in advanced cancers. Profiling relied on immunoSEQ multiplex PCR, and the TCRdb table lists in-frame clones only, not all of them. The sample lists around 80,000 clones; nearly 90% were seen once. The source was CD4+ or CD8+ T cells sorted from blood, collected in a trial of the OX40 agonist ivuxolimab. The receptors here all came from an adult with an advanced solid tumor such as melanoma, head and neck, liver or kidney cancer. Both conserved end residues are part of each CDR3. D genes are given only for firm matches. Part of the rows lack a size; the others show once, few, many or a class for expanded clones.

NA,TRBV14,13,NA,TRBJ2-1,CASSQDRRTEQFF,TGTGCCAGCAGCCAAGATCGACGGACTGAGCAGTTCTTC
NA,TRBV7-2,15,NA,TRBJ2-2,CASSPWTANTGELFF,TGTGCCAGCAGCCCCTGGACTGCGAACACCGGGGAGCTGTTTTTT
NA,TRBV18,13,NA,TRBJ2-2,CASSPQGTGELFF,TGTGCCAGCTCACCACAGGGGACCGGGGAGCTGTTTTTT
NA,TRBV2,13,NA,TRBJ1-1,CASSGKGNTEAFF,TGTGCCAGCAGTGGTAAGGGGAACACTGAAGCTTTCTTT
NA,TRBV7-2,14,TRBD1,TRBJ1-5,CASSTGGGRQPQHF,TGTGCCAGCAGCACAGGGGGCGGACGTCAGCCCCAGCATTTT
NA,TRBV28,15,TRBD1,TRBJ1-1,CASSLIGRGSTEAFF,TGTGCCAGCAGTTTAATTGGCAGGGGGAGCACTGAAGCTTTCTTT
NA,TRBV6-5,14,TRBD1,TRBJ1-3,CASSPGQRRNTIYF,TGTGCCAGCAGCCCGGGACAGCGACGAAACACCATATATTTT
NA,TRBV9,15,TRBD2,TRBJ2-7,CASSPFERGTYEQYF,TGTGCCAGCAGCCCTTTCGAGCGGGGGACATACGAGCAGTACTTC
NA,TRBV5-1,15,TRBD1,TRBJ2-7,CASRGQGISVDEQYF,TGCGCCAGCAGGGGACAGGGAATTTCCGTGGACGAGCAGTACTTC
NA,TRBV15,15,TRBD2,TRBJ2-5,CATSLSGRAQETQYF,TGTGCCACCAGCCTTAGCGGGAGGGCACAAGAGACCCAGTACTTC
NA,TRBV15,18,TRBD2,TRBJ2-7,CATSPTAASGRASYEQYF,TGTGCCACCAGCCCAACGGCCGCGAGCGGGAGGGCCTCCTACGAGCAGTACTTC
NA,TRBV14,13,TRBD1,TRBJ2-3,CASMGQGTDTQYF,TGTGCCAGCATGGGACAGGGGACAGATACGCAGTATTTT
once,TRBV18,13,NA,TRBJ2-5,CASSQTVQETQYF,TGTGCCAGCTCACAGACAGTGCAAGAGACCCAGTACTTC
NA,TRBV5-1,15,TRBD2,TRBJ2-3,CASYPRTSGTDTQYF,TGCGCCAGCTATCCGAGGACTAGCGGCACAGATACGCAGTATTTT
NA,TRBV5-1,15,NA,TRBJ2-1,CASSFYSGSYNEQFF,TGCGCCAGCAGCTTCTACAGCGGGTCCTACAATGAGCAGTTCTTC
NA,TRBV19,16,TRBD2,TRBJ2-7,CASSNRAGPSRYEQYF,TGTGCCAGTAGTAACCGAGCGGGGCCATCCCGATACGAGCAGTACTTC
NA,TRBV6-1,15,NA,TRBJ1-3,CASSVPGSSGNTIYF,TGTGCCAGCAGTGTGCCGGGGAGCTCTGGAAACACCATATATTTT
NA,TRBV5-4,13,NA,TRBJ1-1,CASSLDQNTEAFF,TGTGCCAGCAGCTTAGACCAGAACACTGAAGCTTTCTTT
once,TRBV27,14,NA,TRBJ2-5,CASNSDGGRETQYF,TGTGCCAGCAACTCAGACGGGGGCAGGGAGACCCAGTACTTC
NA,TRBV19,12,NA,TRBJ1-2,CASSIDRRGYTF,TGTGCCAGTAGTATAGACAGACGAGGCTACACCTTC
NA,TRBV10-3,18,TRBD1,TRBJ1-6,CAISERGQGSPYNSPLHF,TGTGCCATCAGTGAGAGGGGACAGGGGTCGCCCTATAATTCACCCCTCCACTTT
NA,TRBV5-6,14,TRBD1,TRBJ1-1,CASSLIDRGTEAFF,TGTGCCAGCAGCTTGATAGACAGGGGGACTGAAGCTTTCTTT
NA,TRBV29-1,12,NA,TRBJ1-1,CSVERAGTEAFF,TGCAGCGTTGAAAGGGCGGGCACTGAAGCTTTCTTT
NA,TRBV7-3,16,NA,TRBJ2-3,CASSLVGGLSTDTQYF,TGTGCCAGCAGCTTGGTCGGGGGGCTTTCGACAGATACGCAGTATTTT
NA,TRBV6-1,18,TRBD2,TRBJ2-3,CASSEALVGGGHTDTQYF,TGTGCCAGCAGTGAAGCGCTTGTCGGGGGAGGGCACACAGATACGCAGTATTTT
NA,TRBV19,14,TRBD1,TRBJ1-2,CASSGGGTGDGYTF,TGTGCCAGTAGTGGAGGGGGAACAGGGGATGGCTACACCTTC
few,TRBV29-1,14,NA,TRBJ2-2,CSVEEPTGTGELFF,TGCAGCGTTGAAGAACCCACCGGGACCGGGGAGCTGTTTTTT
NA,TRBV28,13,NA,TRBJ2-3,CASSFTGSGTQYF,TGTGCCAGCAGTTTTACCGGCTCGGGCACGCAGTATTTT
NA,TRBV19,16,TRBD1,TRBJ1-5,CASSTGTGGLNQPQHF,TGTGCCAGTAGTACCGGGACAGGGGGCCTCAATCAGCCCCAGCATTTT
NA,TRBV19,14,NA,TRBJ1-3,CASTGAGAGNTIYF,TGTGCCAGTACTGGAGCCGGGGCTGGAAACACCATATATTTT
few,TRBV9,17,NA,TRBJ1-4,CASSVGAGRPTNEKLFF,TGTGCCAGCAGCGTAGGGGCTGGACGGCCGACTAATGAAAAACTGTTTTTT
NA,TRBV7-8,16,TRBD2,TRBJ2-1,CASSLVGSGSFDEQFF,TGTGCCAGCAGCTTAGTGGGTAGCGGGAGCTTCGATGAGCAGTTCTTC
NA,TRBV1,13,NA,TRBJ2-1,CTSSHGADHEQFF,TGCACCAGCAGCCACGGAGCGGACCATGAGCAGTTCTTC
NA,TRBV7-9,14,NA,TRBJ2-1,CASSKNRDINEQFF,TGTGCCAGCAGTAAAAACAGGGATATAAATGAGCAGTTCTTC
once,TRBV6-6,15,NA,TRBJ1-2,CASSYSAEDNYGYTF,TGTGCCAGCAGTTACTCGGCGGAAGATAACTATGGCTACACCTTC
NA,TRBV9,16,TRBD2,TRBJ2-3,CASSVGKLAGTDTQYF,TGTGCCAGCAGCGTAGGGAAGCTAGCGGGCACAGATACGCAGTATTTT
NA,TRBV6-5,15,NA,TRBJ1-5,CASREAGVNGQPQHF,TGTGCCAGCAGGGAGGCTGGGGTAAATGGCCAGCCCCAGCATTTT
NA,TRBV7-2,15,NA,TRBJ1-2,CASSSQTAPKPGYTF,TGTGCCAGCAGCTCCCAAACAGCTCCGAAACCTGGCTACACCTTC
once,TRBV28,14,TRBD2,TRBJ2-5,CASTRVAGQETQYF,TGTGCCAGCACCCGTGTAGCGGGGCAAGAGACCCAGTACTTC
NA,TRBV7-6,14,NA,TRBJ2-5,CASSKRGSGETQYF,TGTGCCAGCAGCAAGAGGGGTTCGGGGGAGACCCAGTACTTC
NA,TRBV2,14,NA,TRBJ2-2,CASWGASRAGELFF,TGTGCCAGCTGGGGGGCTAGTAGGGCCGGGGAGCTGTTTTTT
NA,TRBV6-1,14,NA,TRBJ1-5,CASTWGGEGQPQHF,TGTGCCAGCACCTGGGGGGGAGAGGGTCAGCCCCAGCATTTT
NA,TRBV15,14,TRBD1,TRBJ1-4,CATSEGQGNEKLFF,TGTGCCACCAGCGAGGGACAGGGAAATGAAAAACTGTTTTTT
few,TRBV18,11,NA,TRBJ1-1,CASSRDGEAFF,TGTGCCAGCTCACGGGACGGTGAAGCTTTCTTT
NA,TRBV30,13,NA,TRBJ2-5,CAWSRGPKETQYF,TGTGCCTGGAGTAGGGGACCTAAAGAGACCCAGTACTTC
NA,TRBV6-6,15,TRBD1,TRBJ2-7,CASSYSRDSSYEQYF,TGTGCCAGCAGTTACTCCCGGGACAGCTCCTACGAGCAGTACTTC